This passage covers 21 T cell receptor beta chains from one sample sequenced in a study of regulatory T cells in long-lasting Graves disease. Library construction for TCR beta used iRepertoire HTBI primers and Arm-PCR of CDR3 regions. MiXCR was run by TCRdb on the multiplex PCR reads, yielding one entry per CDR3 protein. Of approximately 400,000 distinct CDR3 sequences in the sample, roughly 20% are singletons; the top ten hold around 21%. Stated time point: persistent/refractory GD, antithyroid drugs over 5 years with positive TRAb. Generation of the TCR library employed RNA extracted from PBMCs. The sample in question was peripheral blood mononuclear cells (PBMCs), obtained when the disease was refractory, from a patient treated with antithyroid drugs. These receptors were collected from a female donor with Graves disease.

This clonotype has at least ten counts. V is TRBV28 and J is TRBJ2-7; 12 bases fit TRBD2. Germline V lookup: CDR1 MDHEN, CDR2 SYDVKM. The CDR3 consists of 17 residues. The J segment lost 2 bases and the V segment lost 2 bases, leaving 7 bases of the junction unmatched. As DNA, the CDR3 is TGTGCCAGCAGTTTAAGTCTCTGGACTAGCGGGACCTACGAGCAGTACTTC. Its protein is CASSLSLWTSGTYEQYF. The whole variable domain, remainder taken from reference TRBV28 and TRBJ2-7, is DVKVTQSSRYLVKRTGEKVFLECVQDMDHENMFWYRQDPGLGLRLIYFSYDVKMKEKGDIPEGYSVSREKKERFSLILESASTNQTSMYLCASSLSLWTSGTYEQYFGPGTRLTVT.

The rearrangement uses TRBV7-9 and TRBJ1-2; the D gene is possibly TRBD1 (5 bases). V gave up 4 bases and J gave up 8 bases, with 17 bases separating them. Per the germline V gene, CDR1 is SEHNR and CDR2 is FQNEAQ (reference sequence). This CDR3 comprises 14 residues. In nucleotides, the CDR3 is TGTGCCAGCAGCTCCGGGTGGGGGGACGGGGGCTACACCTTC. Protein product: CASSSGWGDGGYTF.

This chain links TRBV6-6 with TRBJ2-2, with D tentatively TRBD1 (5 bases). Germline CDR1 is MNHNY and CDR2 is SVGAGI (reference sequence). The CDR3 has 17 amino acids. V dropped 0 bases and J dropped 1 base, with 12 bases sitting between them. In DNA, the CDR3 is TGTGCCAGCAGTTACTCGTCGTCACAGGAGAACACCGGGGAGCTGTTTTTT. Translating it yields CASSYSSSQENTGELFF.

Many counts were recorded for this clonotype. CDR3 bases: TGTGCCAGCAGTTACTTGCGGCAGGGGAAGGGAGAGACCCAGTACTTC. Translating it yields CASSYLRQGKGETQYF. This chain uses TRBV6-5 with TRBJ2-5, with D maybe TRBD1 (6 bases). V was shortened by 1 base and J by 4 bases, with 16 bases between the two germline ends. The CDR3 contains 16 residues. Germline CDR1 is MNHEY and CDR2 is SVGAGI.

There are a few counts of this clonotype. V gene TRBV6-1 combines with J gene TRBJ2-3; 7 bases fit TRBD1. The CDR3 consists of 15 residues. J gave up 6 bases and V 6 bases, and 12 bases lay outside the gene matches. CDR1 MNHNS and CDR2 SASEGT come from the germline V gene. The CDR3 DNA follows: TGTGCCAGCAGAAAAATGACAGGGCGAGGGGATACGCAGTATTTT. It yields the protein CASRKMTGRGDTQYF.

This sequence joins TRBV7-3 and TRBJ2-2; no definite D call. Germline CDR1 is SGHTA and CDR2 is FQGTGA. V was trimmed by 2 bases and J by 5 bases, leaving 6 bases between them. The CDR3 covers 13 residues. The CDR3 nucleotides read TGTGCCAGCAGCTTAGTTACGACCGGGGAGCTGTTTTTT. It yields the protein CASSLVTTGELFF.

This clonotype showed up many times. The V and J genes are TRBV27 and TRBJ2-5; TRBD1 or TRBD2 may be the D gene (5 bases each). Trimming removed 10 bases at V and 8 bases at J, with 20 bases between. CDR1 and CDR2 (germline): MNHEY, SMNVEV (reference sequence). The CDR3 length is 13 residues. CDR3 sequence: CATMGPPGGTQYF. The DNA of the CDR3 is TGTGCCACTATGGGACCTCCAGGAGGAACCCAGTACTTC.

This clonotype has more than one count but fewer than ten. The V gene is TRBV4-3, the J gene TRBJ1-4; 7 positions agree with TRBD1. Germline-derived CDR1 and CDR2 are LGHNA and YSLEER. J lost 3 bases, V lost 0 bases, and 1 base had no gene match. The CDR3 has 15 residues. Here the CDR3 DNA reads TGCGCCAGCAGCCAAGAGGACAGGCCTAATGAAAAACTGTTTTTT. This gives the protein CASSQEDRPNEKLFF.

This clonotype turned up a few times. This chain connects TRBV6-1 to TRBJ2-2, with TRBD2 matching over 9 bases. Unmatched junction bases numbered 5, after V lost 6 bases and J lost 3 bases. The CDR3 sequence is 15 residues long. The germline gives CDR1 MNHNS, CDR2 SASEGT. The CDR3 DNA reads TGTGCCAGCAGCTCTAGCGGGATCTACACCGGGGAGCTGTTTTTT. Encoded protein: CASSSSGIYTGELFF.

On this clonotype: A much larger clone sits a single nucleotide away, making a read error possible. The rearrangement joins TRBV12-3 or TRBV12-4 to TRBJ2-7, with 12 bases lining up with TRBD1. This CDR3 comprises 15 residues. The junction had 9 bases not matched to a gene; V was cut back by 5 bases and J by 7 bases. CDR3 DNA sequence: TGTGCCAGCAGTCCACCGGGACAGGGGGCATGGGAGCAGTACTTC. This sequence encodes CASSPPGQGAWEQYF.

The chain is built from TRBV3-1 and TRBJ1-1; no definite D call. This CDR3 has 13 residues. V was pared by 3 bases and J by 2 bases, with 7 bases between. Germline CDR1 is LGHDT and CDR2 is YNNKEL (reference sequence). CDR3 sequence reads: CASSQLKNTEAFF. The CDR3 DNA sequence: TGTGCCAGCAGCCAGCTGAAAAACACTGAAGCTTTCTTT.

As concerns this clonotype: A much larger clone sits a single nucleotide away, making a read error possible. Since the CDR3 does not end with the conserved phenylalanine or tryptophan, this likely comes from a read error. This chain uses TRBV7-6 with TRBJ2-7; D perhaps matches TRBD2 (6 bases). The CDR3 totals 13 residues. Trimming cost V 2 bases and J 4 bases, with 9 bases left between them. Germline V gene data show CDR1 as SGHVS and CDR2 as FNYEAQ. In nucleotides, the CDR3 is TGTGCCAGCAGCTTACCCGGGACTTACGAGCAGTACTCC. Translating gives CASSLPGTYEQYS.

This clonotype appeared a few times. The chain recombines TRBV11-1 with TRBJ2-2, with TRBD1 matching 7 bases. CDR1 is SGHAT and CDR2 is FQDESV in the germline V gene (reference sequence). The CDR3 has 14 amino acids. Trimming took 4 bases from V and 4 from J; bases not matched to a gene: 3. CDR3 sequence reads: CASSSAGGTGELFF. The CDR3 DNA reads TGTGCCAGCAGCTCAGCAGGGGGCACCGGGGAGCTGTTTTTT.

This clonotype was recorded many times. V is TRBV9 and J is TRBJ1-2, with D possibly TRBD1 on 5 matching bases. Germline lookup yields CDR1 SGDLS and CDR2 YYNGEE. Trimming took off 3 bases at V and 0 bases at J, with 12 bases between the two ends. The CDR3 runs 15 residues. CDR3 region: CASSASGFANYGYTF. As DNA, the CDR3 is TGTGCCAGCAGCGCCTCAGGGTTTGCTAACTATGGCTACACCTTC.

This clonotype was detected ten times or more. This chain links TRBV2 with TRBJ1-5, with unresolved D. The V end lost 8 bases, the J end lost 7 bases, and 18 bases lay between the germline ends. The CDR3 is 14 residues long. Germline assignment: CDR1 SNHLY and CDR2 FYNNEI. CDR3 loop: CASRRAGLEQPQHF. CDR3 nucleotides: TGTGCCAGCCGTAGGGCGGGTCTGGAACAGCCCCAGCATTTT.

This rearrangement joins TRBV14 to TRBJ2-7; the D gene is possibly TRBD2 (5 bases). There are 15 residues in the CDR3. Germline-derived CDR1 and CDR2 are SGHDN and FVKESK. Trimming pared 1 base from V and 0 bases from J, leaving 10 bases between. The CDR3 DNA is TGTGCCAGCAGCCAAGGTCGGGATAGCTCCTACGAGCAGTACTTC. It yields the protein CASSQGRDSSYEQYF.

In its sample, this clonotype was seen many times. The chain employs TRBV7-2 and TRBJ1-1; D is possibly TRBD1 (5 bases). The V end lost 0 bases, the J end lost 1 base, and 6 bases lay between the germline ends. The CDR3 sequence is 14 residues long. Per the germline V gene, CDR1 is SGHTA and CDR2 is FQGNSA. CDR3 residues: CASSLADTNTEAFF. For the CDR3, the DNA is TGTGCCAGCAGCTTAGCGGACACGAACACTGAAGCTTTCTTT.

This chain connects TRBV2 to TRBJ2-5; maybe TRBD2 (6 bases). This CDR3 contains 14 residues. Deletions cut 4 bases from V and 5 bases from J, with 14 bases between. Germline V CDR1 and CDR2: SNHLY, FYNNEI. CDR3 sequence reads: CASSARAGGETQYF. Written as DNA, the CDR3 is TGTGCCAGCAGTGCGAGGGCAGGAGGGGAGACCCAGTACTTC.

This chain uses TRBV30 with TRBJ1-5; the D gene is possibly TRBD1 (5 bases). V lost 5 bases to trimming and J lost 3 bases, with 14 bases between them. The CDR3 is made up of 14 amino acids. The germline CDR1 and CDR2 sequences are GTSNPN and SVGIG (reference sequence). The CDR3 DNA sequence: TGTGCCTGGGGGACCCATGCGCCCAATCAGCCCCAGCATTTT. It encodes CAWGTHAPNQPQHF.

In this sample, this clonotype turned up many times. This chain links TRBV30 with TRBJ2-5, with 7 nucleotides matching TRBD2. CDR1 GTSNPN and CDR2 SVGIG come from the germline V gene (reference sequence). Germline trimming cut 8 bases from V and 1 base from J; bases unmatched to any gene: 4. The CDR3 spans 12 residues. The CDR3 region is CALERGQETQYF. CDR3 nucleotides: TGTGCCCTAGAGCGGGGCCAAGAGACCCAGTACTTC.

This clonotype turned up a few times. This chain connects TRBV4-3 to TRBJ1-6; D is unresolved. Trimming stripped 5 bases from V and 9 bases from J, with 8 bases between. CDR3 length: 12 residues. Germline V gene lookup returns CDR1 LGHNA and CDR2 YSLEER. In nucleotides, the CDR3 is TGCGCCAGCAGCATTGGTTCTTCACCCCTCCACTTT. Residues: CASSIGSSPLHF.